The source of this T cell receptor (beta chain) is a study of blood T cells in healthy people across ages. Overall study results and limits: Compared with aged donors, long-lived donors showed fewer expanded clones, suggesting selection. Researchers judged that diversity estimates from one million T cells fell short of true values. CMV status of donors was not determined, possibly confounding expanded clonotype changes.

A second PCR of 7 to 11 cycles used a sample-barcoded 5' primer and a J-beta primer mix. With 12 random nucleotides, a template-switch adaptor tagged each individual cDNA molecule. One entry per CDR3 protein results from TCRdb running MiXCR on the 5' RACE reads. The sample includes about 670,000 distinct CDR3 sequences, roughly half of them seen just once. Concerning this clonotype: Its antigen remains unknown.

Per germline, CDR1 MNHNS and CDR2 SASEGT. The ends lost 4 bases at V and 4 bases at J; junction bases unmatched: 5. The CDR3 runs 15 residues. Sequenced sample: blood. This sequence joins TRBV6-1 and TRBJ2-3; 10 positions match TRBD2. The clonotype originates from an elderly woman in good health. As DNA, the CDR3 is TGTGCCAGCAGTGGAGCGGGAGGGCCATCAGATACGCAGTATTTT. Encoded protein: CASSGAGGPSDTQYF.